These 28 T cell receptor beta chains were all obtained from the same sample, sequenced in a study of PD-L1 blockade in urothelial cancer. Sequenced by immunoSEQ multiplex PCR; TCRdb stores in-frame clones only, minus some. This table has some 45,000 clones, approximately 88% appearing once. The starting material was PBMCs, obtained around atezolizumab (anti-PD-L1) treatment. These receptors originate from a man of 80 years or more with urothelial cancer.

The J gene is TRBJ1-5, the V gene TRBV6-1, with 9 bases identical to TRBD1. Germline CDR1 reads MNHNS; CDR2 reads SASEGT. Trimming at V came to 5 bases and at J to 1 base, leaving 3 bases not matched to a gene. CDR3 size: 15 residues. CDR3 coding DNA: TGTGCCAGCAGTCCACAGGGGGCGAGCAATCAGCCCCAGCATTTT. It yields the protein CASSPQGASNQPQHF.

The chain combines TRBV5-1 with TRBJ2-3; 7 bases map to TRBD2. The CDR3 loop spans 16 amino acids. Germline CDR1 SGHRS, CDR2 YFSETQ. The V and J ends lost 2 bases and 0 bases, in that order; junction bases with no gene match: 6. The CDR3 region is CASSLQPSGSTDTQYF. In DNA form, the CDR3 reads TGCGCCAGCAGCTTACAACCTAGCGGTAGCACAGATACGCAGTATTTT.

The V and J genes are TRBV6-6 and TRBJ1-1; D is unresolved. V lost 5 bases, J lost 10 bases, and 14 bases lay in between. From germline, CDR1 is MNHNY and CDR2 SVGAGI (reference sequence). The CDR3 runs to 12 residues. The CDR3 spells CASSPANYGAFF. CDR3 nucleotides: TGTGCCAGCAGTCCGGCCAACTACGGAGCTTTCTTT.

The J gene is TRBJ2-7, the V gene TRBV27; TRBD2 agrees at 9 bases. Trimming removed 4 bases from V and 3 bases from J; junction bases left unmatched: 10. The V gene's germline CDR1 is MNHEY and CDR2 SMNVEV (reference sequence). The CDR3 is 16 residues long. Written as DNA, the CDR3 is TGTGCCAGCAGTTCCTCTCCAGCGGGAGGTCTCTACGAGCAGTACTTC. It encodes CASSSSPAGGLYEQYF.

The chain couples TRBV11-2 to TRBJ2-4; 12 bases agree with TRBD1. CDR1 is SGHAT, CDR2 FQNNGV, per germline. Unmatched junction bases numbered 4, after V lost 3 bases and J lost 4 bases. CDR3 size: 16 residues. The CDR3 protein is CASSLGTGGFKNIQYF. CDR3 DNA: TGTGCCAGCAGCTTGGGGACAGGGGGCTTTAAAAACATTCAGTACTTC.

The chain recombines TRBV15 with TRBJ1-5; 7 bases match TRBD1. After removal of 1 base from V and 0 bases from J, the junction contained 9 bases not matched to a gene. This CDR3 contains 18 residues. In germline, CDR1 is LNHNV, CDR2 YYDKDF (reference sequence). The CDR3 bases are TGTGCCACCAGCAGAGGGGACAGCGGTCTACTTAGCAATCAGCCCCAGCATTTT. Its protein product is CATSRGDSGLLSNQPQHF.

J is TRBJ2-7 and V is TRBV5-1; tentatively, D is TRBD2 (6 bases). V dropped 4 bases and J dropped 3 bases, with 14 bases sitting between them. The CDR3 is made up of 14 amino acids. The germline V gene has CDR1 SGHRS and CDR2 YFSETQ. For the CDR3, the DNA is TGCGCCAGCAGCGTCGGGACTTTCTACTACGAGCAGTACTTC. Translation: CASSVGTFYYEQYF.

This clone occurred once. The gene calls are TRBV9 and TRBJ2-1, with 10 bases matching TRBD2. The CDR3 sequence is 16 residues long. The J segment lost 9 bases and the V segment lost 0 bases, leaving 9 bases of the junction unmatched. Per the germline V gene, CDR1 is SGDLS and CDR2 is YYNGEE. The CDR3 sequence: CASSVDPSGSVGEQFF. The CDR3 nucleotides are TGTGCCAGCAGCGTAGATCCTAGCGGGAGTGTCGGTGAGCAGTTCTTC.

J is TRBJ2-2 and V is TRBV10-1; maybe TRBD2 (6 bases). V shed 6 bases and J shed 3 bases, with 11 bases lying between them. The germline CDR1 and CDR2 sequences are WNHNN and SYGVQD (reference sequence). CDR3 length: 14 residues. The CDR3 spells CASREGLDTGELFF. The DNA for the CDR3 is TGCGCCAGCAGGGAGGGCCTAGACACCGGGGAGCTGTTTTTT.

This clone was seen only once. V gene TRBV30 combines with J gene TRBJ2-1, with TRBD1 matching over 11 bases. Unmatched junction bases numbered 1, after V lost 3 bases and J lost 6 bases. The germline V gene encodes CDR1 GTSNPN and CDR2 SVGIG (reference sequence). The CDR3 length is 13 residues. The CDR3 region is CAWRGTGGNEQFF. In DNA, the CDR3 is TGTGCCTGGAGGGGGACAGGGGGCAATGAGCAGTTCTTC.

This clone was seen only once. The rearrangement links TRBV19 to TRBJ1-2; D remains unclear. V was pared by 2 bases and J by 8 bases, with 21 bases between. CDR1 and CDR2 (germline): LNHDA, SQIVND (reference sequence). This CDR3 is 16 amino acids long. CDR3 sequence: CASSIWRRGGRQGYTF. The CDR3 coding sequence is TGTGCCAGTAGTATATGGCGCCGCGGAGGTCGGCAGGGCTACACCTTC.

The gene calls are TRBV5-1 and TRBJ1-1; 8 positions agree with TRBD1. V was pared by 4 bases and J by 1 base, with 3 bases of the junction left unmatched. Per germline, CDR1 SGHRS and CDR2 YFSETQ. CDR3 length equals 14 residues. CDR3 residues: CASSVQGGNTEAFF. The CDR3 nucleotides read TGCGCCAGCAGCGTACAGGGGGGGAACACTGAAGCTTTCTTT.

The V gene is TRBV18, the J gene TRBJ2-7, with D possibly being TRBD2 (6 bases). V lost 3 bases to trimming and J lost 3 bases, with 15 bases between them. Germline values: CDR1 KGHSH, CDR2 LQKENI. The CDR3 runs to 15 residues. CDR3 sequence reads: CASSPLTPGVYEQYF. The CDR3 DNA follows: TGTGCCAGCTCACCTTTGACACCGGGGGTCTACGAGCAGTACTTC.

The J gene is TRBJ2-5, the V gene TRBV18; no clear D. The V end lost 2 bases, the J end lost 4 bases, and 14 bases lay between the germline ends. This CDR3 contains 15 residues. The germline gives CDR1 KGHSH, CDR2 LQKENI. CDR3 in amino acids: CASSPFSQTGETQYF. CDR3 nucleotides: TGTGCCAGCTCACCATTTAGCCAAACGGGAGAGACCCAGTACTTC.

The J gene is TRBJ1-5, the V gene TRBV7-5; the table's TRBD1 call for D was not verified on the DNA. TRBV7-5 is shown as a pseudogene. CDR3 length: 18 amino acids. CDR3 residues: CARSLDEVTGYSNQPQHF. The DNA for the CDR3 is TGTGCCAGAAGCTTAGATGAAGTCACAGGGTATAGCAATCAGCCCCAGCATTTT.

The DNA for the CDR3 is TGTGCCAGCAGCTTGGCAGTGGCCACCGGGGAGCTGTTTTTT. Translating gives CASSLAVATGELFF. The genes are TRBV5-5 and TRBJ2-2; D not certain. Trimming cost V 0 bases and J 4 bases, with 7 bases left between them. The CDR3 runs to 14 residues. Germline CDR1 and CDR2: SGHKS and YYEKEE (reference sequence). Supplemented by reference TRBV5-5 and TRBJ2-2, the full variable domain reads DAGVTQSPTHLIKTRGQQVTLRCSPISGHKSVSWYQQVLGQGPQFIFQYYEKEERGRGNFPDRFSARQFPNYSSELNVNALLLGDSALYLCASSLAVATGELFFGEGSRLTVL.

The J gene is TRBJ1-2, the V gene TRBV7-2, with unresolved D. The CDR3 sequence is 16 residues long. The germline V gene has CDR1 SGHTA and CDR2 FQGNSA. Trimming removed 1 base at V and 5 bases at J, with 17 bases between. CDR3 in DNA: TGTGCCAGCAGCTTAGGTGGTGCGGGTTCCCTTTATGGCTACACCTTC. Translating it yields CASSLGGAGSLYGYTF.

This chain uses TRBV19 with TRBJ2-7; TRBD2 aligns across 10 bases. V gave up 7 bases and J gave up 5 bases; unmatched junction bases: 17. CDR1 and CDR2 (germline): LNHDA, SQIVND (reference sequence). The CDR3 runs 17 residues. The CDR3 DNA is TGTGCCAGTAAGCCCGGGTCAGCGGGAGGGCCTATCCACGAGCAGTACTTC. Translating gives CASKPGSAGGPIHEQYF.

V is TRBV5-1 and J is TRBJ2-3; TRBD1 agrees at 8 bases. This CDR3 is 14 amino acids long. Losses at the gene ends were 4 bases for V and 4 bases for J; bases not matched to a gene: 5. Germline V gene sequence: CDR1 SGHRS, CDR2 YFSETQ. The CDR3 loop is CASSHGQGPDTQYF. The CDR3 DNA follows: TGCGCCAGCAGCCATGGACAGGGTCCAGATACGCAGTATTTT.

This clone has only one observation. The chain carries TRBV18 and TRBJ2-5; TRBD1 matches at 9 bases. CDR1 and CDR2 (germline): KGHSH, LQKENI. The CDR3 extends over 15 amino acids. V shed 1 base, J shed 1 base, and the junction held 1 base outside the gene matches. CDR3 DNA: TGTGCCAGCTCACCACAACAGGGGGCCCAAGAGACCCAGTACTTC. This encodes CASSPQQGAQETQYF. Supplemented by reference TRBV18 and TRBJ2-5, the full variable domain reads NAGVMQNPRHLVRRRGQEARLRCSPMKGHSHVYWYRQLPEEGLKFMVYLQKENIIDESGMPKERFSAEFPKEGPSILRIQQVVRGDSAAYFCASSPQQGAQETQYFGPGTRLLVL.

The chain combines TRBV5-4 with TRBJ2-3; tentative D call: TRBD2 (6 bases). CDR1 and CDR2 from the germline V gene are SGHNT and YYREEE (reference sequence). Trimming took off 5 bases at V and 5 bases at J, with 21 bases between the two ends. CDR3 size: 16 residues. The CDR3 reads CASSKGLPSGGDTQYF. CDR3 nucleotide sequence: TGTGCCAGCAGTAAAGGACTACCCAGTGGGGGAGATACGCAGTATTTT.

This chain's CDR3 is CASSPAGANTDTQYF. The CDR3 DNA is TGTGCCAGCAGTCCGGCGGGAGCTAACACAGATACGCAGTATTTT. The rearrangement uses TRBV28 and TRBJ2-3; 7 bases map to TRBD2. The CDR3 is made up of 15 amino acids. The V gene's germline CDR1 is MDHEN and CDR2 SYDVKM. With 5 bases clipped from V and 2 bases from J, the junction kept 7 bases outside the gene matches.

The chain uses TRBV27 and TRBJ1-4; 8 nucleotides agree with TRBD1. This CDR3 region has 16 residues. V shed 2 bases, J shed 0 bases, and the junction held 2 bases outside the gene matches. Germline values: CDR1 MNHEY, CDR2 SMNVEV (reference sequence). The CDR3 nucleotides are TGTGCCAGCAGTTTAACAGGGGGAACAACTAATGAAAAACTGTTTTTT. Residues: CASSLTGGTTNEKLFF.

The sample holds one count of this clone. The CDR3 nucleotides read TGTGCCAGCAGCCAAAGACAGGATCGCACAGATACGCAGTATTTT. Protein sequence: CASSQRQDRTDTQYF. The V gene is TRBV16, the J gene TRBJ2-3, with D perhaps TRBD1 (6 bases). Germline lookup yields CDR1 KGHSY and CDR2 FQNENV. This CDR3 comprises 15 residues. V lost 2 bases to trimming and J lost 1 base, with 10 bases between them.

The rearrangement joins TRBV21-1 to TRBJ2-3; the table names TRBD2, a call not compared with the DNA. TRBV21-1 is deemed a pseudogene. CDR3 length: 17 amino acids. CDR3 in DNA: TGTGCCAGCAGCTCCCGTCTCTTGGGTAAGCGGGGAGATACGCAGTATTTT. Translation: CASSSRLLGKRGDTQYF.

This sequence joins TRBV5-1 and TRBJ2-2; 7 nucleotides align to TRBD1. CDR1 is SGHRS, CDR2 YFSETQ, per germline. With 5 bases clipped from V and 5 bases from J, the junction kept 9 bases outside the gene matches. The CDR3 covers 15 residues. The CDR3 DNA follows: TGCGCCAGCAGAATACAGGGGCAAACAACCGGGGAGCTGTTTTTT. Translated: CASRIQGQTTGELFF.

This rearrangement joins TRBV30 to TRBJ1-2; a possible D gene is TRBD1 (5 bases). Germline loops: CDR1 GTSNPN, CDR2 SVGIG (reference sequence). This CDR3 region has 12 residues. Trimming pared 3 bases from V and 8 bases from J, leaving 13 bases between. CDR3 region: CAWRTAGYGYTF. The DNA of the CDR3 is TGTGCCTGGAGGACGGCAGGGTACGGCTACACCTTC.

The V gene is TRBV28, the J gene TRBJ1-5, with 8 bases fitting TRBD1. The ends lost 5 bases at V and 4 bases at J; junction bases unmatched: 7. The CDR3 contains 15 residues. Germline CDR1 MDHEN, CDR2 SYDVKM. The CDR3 DNA reads as TGTGCCAGCAGTCGTACAACAGGGGGGAATCAGCCCCAGCATTTT. Translation gives CASSRTTGGNQPQHF.